This entry lists 26 T cell receptor beta chains sequenced from one sample in a study of spatial heterogeneity in lung cancer. Noted time point: blood at routine non-recurrence follow-up after resection. Unsorted tumor, nontumor lung tissue or cryopreserved PBMC supplied the whole RNA. TCRdb itself ran the 5' RACE reads through MiXCR, one entry per CDR3 protein. Of some 120,000 distinct CDR3 sequences listed, 12% are singletons. This specimen was PBMCs, taken at follow-up. The origin of the receptors is a male donor with early-stage non-small cell lung cancer.

V usage is TRBV12-3 or TRBV12-4 and J usage is TRBJ1-4, with 7 bases aligning to TRBD1. The CDR3 consists of 13 residues. Trimming took 3 bases from V and 8 from J; bases not matched to a gene: 3. The CDR3 coding sequence is TGTGCCAGCAGTTTTGGGACAGTCGAAAAACTGTTTTTT. Translating gives CASSFGTVEKLFF.

This clonotype appeared a few times. The chain combines TRBV20-1 with TRBJ2-1; 7 nucleotides align to TRBD1. The CDR3 extends over 15 amino acids. The V and J ends lost 0 bases and 2 bases, in that order; junction bases with no gene match: 4. Germline-derived CDR1 and CDR2 are DFQATT and SNEGSKA (reference sequence). The CDR3 protein is CSAREQGVAYNEQFF. The CDR3 nucleotides read TGCAGTGCTAGAGAGCAGGGGGTAGCCTACAATGAGCAGTTCTTC.

In this sample, this clonotype turned up many times. This CDR3 reads CASSSRGSGGFTDTQYF. CDR3 nucleotides: TGTGCCAGCAGCTCCAGAGGTAGCGGGGGTTTCACAGATACGCAGTATTTT. The rearrangement uses TRBV7-8 and TRBJ2-3; 9 bases fit TRBD2. Germline CDR1 and CDR2: SGHVS and FQNEAQ. J lost 2 bases, V lost 4 bases, and 10 bases had no gene match. The CDR3 has 17 amino acids.

This clonotype was seen only a few times. The V call is TRBV27, the J call TRBJ1-4; D is uncertain. The CDR3 has 15 residues. Germline loops: CDR1 MNHEY, CDR2 SMNVEV (reference sequence). The V end lost 5 bases, the J end lost 6 bases, and 16 bases lay between the germline ends. The CDR3 bases are TGTGCCAGCAGTCCCTTCATGGCGATTGATGAAAAACTGTTTTTT. As protein: CASSPFMAIDEKLFF.

The gene calls are TRBV27 and TRBJ1-6, with TRBD1 identical over 7 bases. Per the germline V gene, CDR1 is MNHEY and CDR2 is SMNVEV (reference sequence). The CDR3 is made up of 17 amino acids. Trimming removed 4 bases from V and 0 bases from J; junction bases left unmatched: 6. CDR3 bases: TGTGCCAGCAGTTCCTGGGGACAGTTCTCCTATAATTCACCCCTCCACTTT. It encodes CASSSWGQFSYNSPLHF.

This clonotype was picked up many times. V gene TRBV27 combines with J gene TRBJ2-2, with 7 nucleotides matching TRBD1. This CDR3 has 15 amino acids. Germline V gives CDR1 MNHEY, CDR2 SMNVEV (reference sequence). V was pared by 2 bases and J by 4 bases, with 4 bases of the junction left unmatched. The CDR3 reads CASSLDRVATGELFF. The DNA of the CDR3 is TGTGCCAGCAGTTTAGACAGGGTCGCCACCGGGGAGCTGTTTTTT.

This clonotype has only a few counts. The gene calls are TRBV4-3 and TRBJ2-5; 8 bases map to TRBD1. CDR1 and CDR2 from the germline V gene are LGHNA and YSLEER. The CDR3 has 17 amino acids. The junction had 12 bases not matched to a gene; V was cut back by 1 base and J by 5 bases. The CDR3 sequence: CASSQGLTGGLRETQYF. The DNA for the CDR3 is TGCGCCAGCAGCCAAGGACTAACAGGGGGACTGAGGGAGACCCAGTACTTC.

The V gene is TRBV7-9, the J gene TRBJ1-1, with 7 bases lining up with TRBD1. The CDR3 length is 13 residues. V lost 1 base and J lost 8; bases outside the gene matches: 4. Germline loops: CDR1 SEHNR, CDR2 FQNEAQ (reference sequence). The CDR3 DNA sequence: TGTGCCAGCAGCTTAGACGGGACAGCCGAAGCTTTCTTT. Protein product: CASSLDGTAEAFF. Based on the CDR3 plus reference TRBV7-9 and TRBJ1-1, the full variable domain is DTGVSQNPRHKITKRGQNVTFRCDPISEHNRLYWYRQTLGQGPEFLTYFQNEAQLEKSRLLSDRFSAERPKGSFSTLEIQRTEQGDSAMYLCASSLDGTAEAFFGQGTRLTVV.

This clonotype was observed a handful of times. This chain connects TRBV28 to TRBJ1-6; no reliable D call. The V gene lost 8 bases and the J gene lost 8 bases, with 13 bases spanning the gap. The germline V gene encodes CDR1 MDHEN and CDR2 SYDVKM. The CDR3 is 13 amino acids. CDR3 sequence (DNA): TGTGCCAGCGCCTCCCTCGGGTATTCACCCCTCCACTTT. Translated, it gives CASASLGYSPLHF.

This clonotype was seen ten or more times. The rearrangement uses TRBV20-1 and TRBJ2-1; TRBD2 matches at 10 bases. Trimming took 1 base from V and 3 from J; bases not matched to a gene: 6. Germline assignment: CDR1 DFQATT and CDR2 SNEGSKA (reference sequence). The length of the CDR3 is 16 residues. CDR3 in DNA: TGCAGTGCTAGAGGGTTCCAGCGGGGGGGCTACAATGAGCAGTTCTTC. It translates to CSARGFQRGGYNEQFF.

There are many counts of this clonotype. The rearrangement links TRBV7-2 to TRBJ2-5; D unresolved. Germline V lookup: CDR1 SGHTA, CDR2 FQGNSA. The CDR3 spans 12 residues. The V end lost 5 bases, the J end lost 5 bases, and 9 bases lay between the germline ends. The CDR3 sequence: CASSQPLETQYF. The CDR3 region has the DNA TGTGCCAGCAGCCAACCCTTGGAGACCCAGTACTTC. Together with reference TRBV7-2 and TRBJ2-5, the CDR3 gives the full variable domain: GAGVSQSPSNKVTEKGKDVELRCDPISGHTALYWYRQSLGQGLEFLIYFQGNSAPDKSGLPSDRFSAERTGGSVSTLTIQRTQQEDSAVYLCASSQPLETQYFGPGTRLLVL.

This clonotype was recorded a few times. The V and J genes are TRBV9 and TRBJ1-5, with D perhaps matching TRBD1 (6 bases). Germline V gene lookup returns CDR1 SGDLS and CDR2 YYNGEE. The CDR3 sequence is 14 residues long. V lost 4 bases, J lost 5 bases, and 13 bases lay in between. The DNA for the CDR3 is TGTGCCAGCAGCCCCACCGGGGGGCATCAGCCCCAGCATTTT. As protein: CASSPTGGHQPQHF.

This chain uses TRBV6-6 with TRBJ2-7; 10 bases fit TRBD2. The length of the CDR3 is 16 residues. Germline-derived CDR1 and CDR2 are MNHNY and SVGAGI (reference sequence). J was trimmed by 1 base and V by 6 bases; bases with no gene match: 9. CDR3 nucleotide sequence: TGTGCCAGCAGCCCTAGGGGACTAGCGCTTTCCTACGAGCAGTACTTC. Encoded protein: CASSPRGLALSYEQYF.

This clonotype showed up many times. The V and J genes are TRBV27 and TRBJ2-2; 11 positions match TRBD2. V shed 3 bases, J shed 6 bases, and the junction held 3 bases outside the gene matches. Germline V gene lookup returns CDR1 MNHEY and CDR2 SMNVEV (reference sequence). This CDR3 is built from 15 residues. The CDR3: CASSFRLAGPGELFF. For the CDR3, the DNA is TGTGCCAGCAGTTTCAGACTAGCGGGGCCCGGGGAGCTGTTTTTT.

This clonotype was found many times. CDR3 region: CASSFAGTSGGAGIQYF. The CDR3 coding sequence is TGTGCCAGCAGCTTCGCCGGGACTAGCGGGGGGGCAGGCATTCAGTACTTC. The chain employs TRBV11-2 and TRBJ2-4; 16 nucleotides agree with TRBD2. The CDR3 is 17 residues long. Germline V gives CDR1 SGHAT, CDR2 FQNNGV. The trim removed 3 bases at V and 9 bases at J, leaving 8 bases unmatched.

This clonotype was observed many times. The V and J genes are TRBV10-2 and TRBJ1-6; D possibly corresponds to TRBD1 (6 bases). The CDR3 runs to 13 residues. V dropped 10 bases and J dropped 7 bases, with 14 bases sitting between them. The germline V gene encodes CDR1 WSHSY and CDR2 SAAADI. CDR3 sequence reads: CATSQGANSPLHF. The CDR3 nucleotides are TGCGCCACCTCACAGGGTGCAAATTCACCCCTCCACTTT.

In its sample, this clonotype was seen a few times. This chain uses TRBV27 with TRBJ2-1, with D uncertain. V was clipped by 2 bases and J by 2 bases, with 13 bases between them. Germline CDR1 MNHEY, CDR2 SMNVEV (reference sequence). This CDR3 region has 16 residues. CDR3 bases: TGTGCCAGCAGTTTAATGTTCTTGAACCCCTACAATGAGCAGTTCTTC. Translated: CASSLMFLNPYNEQFF.

About this clonotype: A much larger clone sits a single nucleotide away, making a read error possible. This rearrangement joins TRBV6-2 or TRBV6-3 to TRBJ1-5, with unresolved D. V gave up 2 bases and J gave up 4 bases, with 9 bases separating them. Germline CDR1 MNHEY, CDR2 SVGEGT. The CDR3 length is 14 residues. The CDR3 loop is CASSYVAGNQPQHF. The CDR3 DNA follows: TGTGCCAGCAGTTACGTTGCGGGGAATCAGCCCCAGCATTTT.

J is TRBJ2-7 and V is TRBV4-1; D is possibly TRBD1 (6 bases). Per the germline V gene, CDR1 is MGHRA and CDR2 is YSYEKL. The CDR3 has 16 residues. Trimming pared 0 bases from V and 2 bases from J, leaving 14 bases between. The CDR3 DNA follows: TGCGCCAGCAGCCAAGAACAGGGCGCCGGTACCTACGAGCAGTACTTC. Protein sequence: CASSQEQGAGTYEQYF.

This clonotype was found a few times. V and J are TRBV24-1 and TRBJ1-3, with a weak D call TRBD1 (6 bases). V lost 4 bases to trimming and J lost 0 bases, with 36 bases between them. CDR1 KGHDR and CDR2 SFDVKD come from the germline V gene. This CDR3 comprises 24 residues. CDR3 bases: TGTGCCACCAGTGACACCGGACAGAAGAGTTCTACCCTTATATGGGGGATCTCTGGAAACACCATATATTTT. It yields the protein CATSDTGQKSSTLIWGISGNTIYF.

Many counts were recorded for this clonotype. This chain links TRBV20-1 with TRBJ2-3; D is unresolved. Between the trimmed V and J ends, which lost 0 bases and 3 bases, there was a span of 25 bases. The length of the CDR3 is 19 residues. The germline gives CDR1 DFQATT, CDR2 SNEGSKA (reference sequence). This CDR3 is CSARDHHRPGVMGTDTQYF. CDR3 sequence (DNA): TGCAGTGCTAGAGATCATCATCGCCCAGGAGTAATGGGGACAGATACGCAGTATTTT.

This rearrangement joins TRBV29-1 to TRBJ2-7, with 10 bases matching TRBD1. There are 13 residues in the CDR3. Trimming took 7 bases from V and 4 from J; bases not matched to a gene: 7. The germline V gene encodes CDR1 SQVTM and CDR2 ANQGSEA. CDR3 DNA sequence: TGCAGCGCCCAATCGGGACAGGGGTACGAGCAGTACTTC. As protein: CSAQSGQGYEQYF.

The chain carries TRBV6-5 and TRBJ1-2; TRBD1 might be the D (5 bases). The V end was cut by 6 bases, the J end by 1 base, with 9 bases between. The germline CDR1 and CDR2 sequences are MNHEY and SVGAGI. The CDR3 is 13 amino acids. The CDR3 DNA follows: TGTGCCAGCAGGACGACAGATAACTATGGCTACACCTTC. It encodes CASRTTDNYGYTF.

This clonotype occurred a few times. The V call is TRBV5-4, the J call TRBJ2-7; 11 nucleotides align to TRBD2. Per germline, CDR1 SGHNT and CDR2 YYREEE (reference sequence). Trimming cost V 0 bases and J 6 bases; bases outside gene matches: 2. The CDR3 consists of 14 residues. CDR3 sequence: CASSLAGTSGEQYF. The DNA for the CDR3 is TGTGCCAGCAGCTTGGCCGGGACTAGCGGCGAGCAGTACTTC.

The sample holds many counts of this clonotype. The chain links TRBV19 to TRBJ2-1; 7 bases fit TRBD1. V lost 4 bases to trimming and J lost 0 bases; unmatched junction nucleotides: 6. Looked up from germline, CDR1 is LNHDA and CDR2 is SQIVND (reference sequence). The CDR3 is 16 amino acids. DNA of the CDR3: TGTGCCAGTAGTACGGCCGGGACAGCCTCCTACAATGAGCAGTTCTTC. Amino acid sequence: CASSTAGTASYNEQFF. Variable domain in full (rest from reference TRBV19 and TRBJ2-1): DGGITQSPKYLFRKEGQNVTLSCEQNLNHDAMYWYRQDPGQGLRLIYYSQIVNDFQKGDIAEGYSVSREKKESFPLTVTSAQKNPTAFYLCASSTAGTASYNEQFFGPGTRLTVL.

This clonotype was seen a few times. This chain connects TRBV23-1 to TRBJ2-7, with D possibly matching TRBD1 (5 bases). TRBV23-1 is an ORF, with its function uncertain. The CDR3 has 12 amino acids. V was clipped by 5 bases and J by 5 bases, with 10 bases between them. The CDR3 protein is CASSSGNDEQYF. CDR3 coding DNA: TGCGCCAGCAGTTCAGGGAACGACGAGCAGTACTTC.